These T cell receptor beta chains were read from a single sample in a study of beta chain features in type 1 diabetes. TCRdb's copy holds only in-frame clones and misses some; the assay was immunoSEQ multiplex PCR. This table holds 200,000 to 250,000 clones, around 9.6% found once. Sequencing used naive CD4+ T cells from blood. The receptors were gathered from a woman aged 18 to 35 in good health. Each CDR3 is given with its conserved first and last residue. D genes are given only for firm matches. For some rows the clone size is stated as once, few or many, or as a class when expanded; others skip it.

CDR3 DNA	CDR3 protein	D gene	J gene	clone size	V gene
TGCGCCAGCAGCCGGGACTTGGGAGCTGAAGCTTTCTTT	CASSRDLGAEAFF	.	TRBJ1-1	few	TRBV5-1
TGTGCCAGCAGCTTAAGACAGGTCTTAAACACTGAAGCTTTCTTT	CASSLRQVLNTEAFF	.	TRBJ1-1	.	TRBV11-2
TGTGCCAGCAGTCCAGTCCCGACAGGGGCAAGTGGCTACACCTTC	CASSPVPTGASGYTF	TRBD1	TRBJ1-2	few	TRBV27
TGCGCCAGCAGCTTGGAGGAGGGGGCCGAGACCCAGTACTTC	CASSLEEGAETQYF	.	TRBJ2-5	few	TRBV5-1
TGTGCCTGGAGTGTAACGGGCTACGAGCAGTACTTC	CAWSVTGYEQYF	.	TRBJ2-7	few	TRBV30
TGTGCCAGCAGTGTGGGGACTGGCGAGCAGTTCTTC	CASSVGTGEQFF	.	TRBJ2-1	few	TRBV6-4
TGTGCCAGCAGTGTTCGGACAGGGGACAGAATCAAGTATGGCTACACCTTC	CASSVRTGDRIKYGYTF	TRBD1	TRBJ1-2	.	TRBV2
TGTGCCAGCAGCTTAGGCGGGGACCCAGGCTCTGGAAACACCATATATTTT	CASSLGGDPGSGNTIYF	.	TRBJ1-3	.	TRBV7-8
TGTGCCAGCAGTGAGGGACAGGGGCGCGACGAGCAGTACTTC	CASSEGQGRDEQYF	TRBD1	TRBJ2-7	few	TRBV6-1
TGTGCCAGCAATGATCTTGACACGTATAGCAATCAGCCCCAGCATTTT	CASNDLDTYSNQPQHF	.	TRBJ1-5	.	TRBV28
TGTGCCAGTAGTATCCGGGTCGGGAGCAATCAGCCCCAGCATTTT	CASSIRVGSNQPQHF	.	TRBJ1-5	.	TRBV19
TGCGCCAGCAGCTTGTTACGAGAGAACACAGATACGCAGTATTTT	CASSLLRENTDTQYF	.	TRBJ2-3	few	TRBV5-1
TGTGCCAGCAGCCGGGACAGGGGAAACTATGGCTACACCTTC	CASSRDRGNYGYTF	TRBD1	TRBJ1-2	.	TRBV27
TGTGCCTGGAGTGTCTCGCCGACTAGCGGGAGCACAGATACGCAGTATTTT	CAWSVSPTSGSTDTQYF	TRBD2	TRBJ2-3	few	TRBV30